The clone carrying this T cell receptor (beta chain) was counted many times. What it recognizes is unknown. The data belong to a study of T cells in Graves' hyperthyroidism and ophthalmopathy. Findings of the study overall: In the blood, most expanded thyroid clonotypes above 0.001 appeared as well. Model predictions of ophthalmopathy came a median around 6.5 months before onset.

CDR3 length equals 14 residues. The V and J ends lost 6 bases and 4 bases respectively, with 15 bases between them. Germline loops: CDR1 WSHSY, CDR2 SAAADI. RNA transcripts provided the source from which TCR beta CDR3 regions were amplified. The TCR CDR3 was amplified in a first-round RT-PCR using the HTBI primer set. One entry per CDR3 protein, called by TCRdb with MiXCR from the multiplex PCR reads. The sample holds approximately 48,000 distinct CDR3 sequences, 45% to 50% seen once. Graves' hyperthyroidism is called stable when ophthalmopathy does not progress within 18 months. The sample consisted of peripheral blood or thyroid tissue (not recorded which). The chain has TRBV10-2 and TRBJ1-1, with a weak D call TRBD1 (5 bases). This TCR derives from a woman between 45 and 65 years old with Graves' hyperthyroidism. CDR3 sequence: CASRESGRATEAFF. The CDR3 DNA reads TGCGCCAGCAGGGAATCAGGGCGGGCCACTGAAGCTTTCTTT.